This T cell receptor beta chain was identified in a study of T cell therapy after organ transplantation (dated by TCRdb to about 2019). The study in broad terms: Therapy products were autologous CMV-specific T cells expanded in vitro for roughly 14 days with a peptide pool of 30 HLA class I and II CMV epitopes. Up to 6 T cell doses were administered to patients every 2 weeks, and patients were monitored for roughly 28 weeks after therapy was completed. Of the roughly 10 patients, eight were classified as clinical responders and two were classified as nonresponders. A median of 1.92 x 10^8 CMV-specific T cells was administered to patients across 2 to 6 intravenous infusions. Blood samples for the short-term post-therapy time point were taken 4 to 8 weeks after therapy ended. The study was a follow-up TRBV repertoire analysis of an open-label phase I trial of autologous CMV-specific adoptive T cell therapy in solid-organ transplant recipients. Only about 85% of the 10 patients had long-term post-therapy samples available.

This clone is a singleton in its sample. Its antigen remains undetermined. No quality values exist for individual bases; no much larger clone is one base distant. Results the study describes overall, beyond this receptor: Few detected expansions in nonresponders may reflect reduced sample coverage from poor CD8+ T cell yield. Fold change in CD8 clonality after therapy inversely correlated with pretherapy clonality, suggesting less biased repertoires were more receptive to remodeling. The small cohort prevented assessing confounders such as concurrent antirejection and antiviral medications. Marked pretherapy clonal expansions with minimal repertoire change after therapy were observed in nonresponders. Both transferred clonotypes and endogenous clonotypes not detected in the therapy products appeared to be included in post-therapy reconstitution.

Read against the paper, the sample's time point label means: 4-8 weeks after completion of therapy. The patients had received solid-organ transplants and had cytomegalovirus that was drug-resistant/recurrent. Roughly 10 of the trial participants were picked for repertoire analysis depending on whether post-therapy peripheral blood mononuclear cells were available. Viable CD3+CD8+CD4- lymphocytes were sorted from PBMCs on a BD FACSAria III. Genomic DNA was extracted from sorted cells with the Qiagen DNeasy Kit. Looking up the germline V gene (reference sequence) yields CDR1 PRHDT and CDR2 FYEKMQ. The cysteine opens and the phenylalanine closes a CDR3 of 14 amino acids. Only the CDR3 portion is preserved as DNA: 42 bases, with reading frame beginning at the first base. V is shortened by 5 bases, J by 4 bases, and the region joining them spans 12 bases. The immunoSEQ two-step, bias-controlled multiplex PCR assay was used to amplify TRB CDR3 regions from genomic DNA. An Illumina NextSeq 500 was used to sequence the CDR3 libraries. In the source study's methods: Initial alignment and bioinformatics, including bias normalization against synthetic CDR3 analogs, were performed with the immunoSEQ Analyzer platform. V, D and J gene annotation followed the IMGT database definitions. VDJtools version 1.1.10 and the R package tcR version 2.2.1.11 were used with default settings for further TRBV analyses. For the GLIPH analysis, version 1.0 was run with default settings. In CDR3 sequences with at least 5 reads, significant changes in clonotype frequency were tested by a 2-sided binomial test with Benjamini-Hochberg correction (alpha = 0.01). TCRdb retrieved this table from immuneACCESS and kept in-frame rearrangements only. Not all clones are present; in checked studies, unresolved V genes account for under half, and no reason is known for the remainder. From that table come the V and J calls and clone size; the DNA was used to work out D and trimming. A total of 15,000 to 25,000 clones appear in this sample, 81% of them only once. Roughly a tenth of the sample is in the top ten clones.

The sequence came from a human patient who had received a solid organ transplant and had CMV disease. In transplant recipients, some T cells may be of donor rather than host origin. Sequenced here: CD8+ T cells from blood, sampled after autologous CMV-specific T cell therapy. Here the chain combines TRBV13 and TRBJ2-1; the D gene assignment is ambiguous. The CDR3: CASSPRVGYNEQFF. The base sequence is TGTGCCAGCAGCCCTCGGGTGGGATACAATGAGCAGTTCTTC. With the rest looked up from the reference TRBV13 and TRBJ2-1 genes rather than sequenced, the full variable domain is AAGVIQSPRHLIKEKRETATLKCYPIPRHDTVYWYQQGPGQDPQFLISFYEKMQSDKGSIPDRFSAQQFSDYHSELNMSSLELGDSALYFCASSPRVGYNEQFFGPGTRLTVL.